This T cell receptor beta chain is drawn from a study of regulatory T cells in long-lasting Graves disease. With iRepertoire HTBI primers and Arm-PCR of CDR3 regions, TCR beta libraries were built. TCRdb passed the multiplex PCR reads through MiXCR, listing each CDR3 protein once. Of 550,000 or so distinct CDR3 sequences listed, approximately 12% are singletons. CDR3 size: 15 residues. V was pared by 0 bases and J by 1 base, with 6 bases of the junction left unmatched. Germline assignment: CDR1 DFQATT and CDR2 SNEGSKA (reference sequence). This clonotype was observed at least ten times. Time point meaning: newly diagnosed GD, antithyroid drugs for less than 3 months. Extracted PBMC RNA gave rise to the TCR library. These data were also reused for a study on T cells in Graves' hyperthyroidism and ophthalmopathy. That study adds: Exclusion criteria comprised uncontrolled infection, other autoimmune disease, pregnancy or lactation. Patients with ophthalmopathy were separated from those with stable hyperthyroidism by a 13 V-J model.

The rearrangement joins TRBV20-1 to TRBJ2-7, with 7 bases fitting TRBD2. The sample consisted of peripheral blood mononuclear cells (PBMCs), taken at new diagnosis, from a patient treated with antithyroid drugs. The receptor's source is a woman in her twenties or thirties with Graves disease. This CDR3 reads CSARDVSGVSYEQYF. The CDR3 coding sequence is TGCAGTGCTAGAGACGTAAGCGGGGTATCCTACGAGCAGTACTTC.